This T cell receptor (beta chain) was recorded in a study of T cells in pancreatic ductal adenocarcinoma. General study findings and limits: Tumor-versus-blood clonality comparisons may be biased toward lower tumor diversity. This surgical cohort overrepresents the minority presenting with early-stage disease. Blood had more productive templates and roughly 7.5-fold more unique clonotypes than tumor.

Selected pancreatic ductal adenocarcinoma patients had undergone surgery without neoadjuvant therapy. This clone was counted a single time. Its specificity is unknown. Produced via immunoSEQ multiplex PCR; TCRdb's table is partial and in-frame only. The sample holds just under 30,000 clones, roughly 92% seen once. The CDR3 runs to 16 residues. Between the trimmed V and J ends, which lost 0 bases and 4 bases, there was a span of 15 bases. Germline loops: CDR1 ENHRY, CDR2 SYGVKD. The clonotype was recovered from a human donor with pancreatic ductal adenocarcinoma. The J gene is TRBJ1-2, the V gene TRBV10-3; D is possibly TRBD1 (5 bases). Material: PBMCs. CDR3 sequence reads: CAISESGTLKGYGYTF. The CDR3, as DNA: TGTGCCATCAGTGAGTCCGGGACTCTTAAAGGCTATGGCTACACCTTC.